This T cell receptor beta chain was captured in a study of T cells in women clearing cervical HPV infection (dated by TCRdb to about 2018). Notes on the research overall: The cases were some 27 women with histologically confirmed HPV16-related CIN3 or worse, and 2 of these cases were invasive cancers. Five blinded duplicates per group were added as quality controls, so that some 60 samples were obtained: roughly 50 participants and 10 replicates. An exploratory proof-of-principle case-control study, nested within the Guanacaste HPV Natural History Study in Costa Rica, was conducted to compare TCR repertoires across cervical HPV16 outcomes. Among cases, blood sampling occurred a median of about 150 days after lesion detection, with an interquartile range of 90 to 200 days. Case blood was taken at the visit when the lesion was first identified, whereas control blood was taken when infection was no longer detected. The approximately 25 controls were women who cleared a single incident HPV16 infection within 12 months without developing precancer or cancer. Cases were matched to controls by age within five years and by the year the sample was collected. Median age was about 32 years in cases versus 37 to 40 in controls, and baseline characteristics did not differ significantly. In the parent cohort, 10,000 to 11,000 women aged 18 or older were enrolled in Guanacaste, Costa Rica, during about 1993 to 1994 and then followed for less than 8 years. HLA typing was available for only a few women, so HLA type could not be excluded as a confounder.

TCR beta CDR3 regions were amplified by multiplex PCR from an average of about 1,100 ng genomic DNA per sample using the immunoSEQ assay. Primer bias was corrected in the assay by using a complete synthetic TCR repertoire to establish an amplification baseline. The amplicons were sequenced on the Illumina platform. On the study's bioinformatics: Sequences were error-corrected by clustering with frequency ratios and a modified nearest-neighbor algorithm and were then analyzed in the immunoSEQ Analyzer with IMGT gene definitions. At each rarefaction depth, TCR richness and evenness were averaged across 20 rarefaction repeats, and any sample with fewer sequences than the depth was left out. Wilcoxon rank sum tests with FDR correction were used to compare relative abundances of V, D and J genes between the groups. For the blinded duplicates, the intraclass correlation was 95.6% for TCR richness and averaged around 76% across 66 gene segments. In TCRdb, the immuneACCESS table is reduced to in-frame sequences with V and J assigned. These tables do not hold every clone; where another copy was compared, an unresolved V gene accounts for under half, and the others remain unexplained. V and J calls and clone size are given by that table; D and trimming were obtained from the DNA. The sample's clone listing holds fewer than 35,000 clones. The ten top clones hold more than 4% of the sample.

Every participant had a single incident cervical HPV16 infection, and women with prevalent HPV16 infections were excluded. Cervical HPV DNA was detected with MY09/MY11 PCR, and genotyping was done by dot-blot hybridization. Around 15 mL of heparinized blood were centrifuged, and the buffy coat was split into aliquots, frozen at -30 degrees C, and then kept at -80 degrees C. Genomic DNA was extracted from buffy coat specimens using QIAGEN kits. General study outcomes and caveats: Cases were distinguished from controls with an estimated AUC of about 0.8 by random forest classifiers combining richness and V gene abundances. The cross-sectional design could not show whether the associations came before the infection or were a result of it, and neither effector/memory subsets nor HPV-specific T cells were isolated. Across sequencing depths, CIN3+ cases showed significantly higher TCR repertoire richness than controls, but evenness did not differ between the groups. Because T-cell numbers per sample were unknown, differences in richness could reflect varying T-cell content rather than repertoire biology. Lower TRBV6-7 relative abundance was observed in cases than in controls (around 0.1% versus 0.15%; Bonferroni P = 0.0008).

Remarks on this clone: Its recognized antigen is unknown. The CDR3 is cut off 3 residues early in the read; its end comes from the germline J gene.

The CDR3 covers 14 residues, taking in both the cysteine and the phenylalanine. The DNA shown is the part of the CDR3 that was read: 33 bases, in frame from base 1. Trimming takes 4 bases off V and 2 bases off J; junction bases not matched to a gene: 1. CDR1 and CDR2 (SQVTM, ANQGSEA) derive from the germline V gene. The sample consisted of blood buffy coat. The receptor was isolated from a woman aged 18 to 75 with a cervical HPV16 infection that either progressed to CIN3+ or cleared (not recorded which). In this chain, TRBV29-1 is recombined with TRBJ2-5; the junction holds 13 bases that match TRBD2. CDR3 loop: CSVGLAGGQETQYF. CDR3 DNA, as far as it was read: TGCAGCGTTGGACTAGCGGGGGGACAAGAGACC.